This T cell receptor beta chain was sequenced during a study of Tregs in tolerant kidney transplant recipients. Unstimulated Tregs (CD4+CD25+CD127-) and CD4+CD25- non-Tregs were sorted from PBMCs. Assay used: immunoSEQ multiplex PCR; TCRdb lists only in-frame clones, some missing. The sample lists about 83,000 clones; about 98% were seen once. Study observations and caveats: Changing PCR primers prevented nucleotide comparison between some patients' samples.

CDR3 size: 13 residues. Germline-derived CDR1 and CDR2 are MNHEY and SMNVEV (reference sequence). V was shortened by 4 bases and J by 8 bases, with 14 bases between the two germline ends. As concerns this clone: Its antigen is as yet unknown.

The TCR comes from a human donor who received a combined kidney and bone marrow transplant. Here the sequenced sample was CD4+ T cells from blood, taken before the transplant. The V gene is TRBV27, the J gene TRBJ1-2, with D maybe TRBD1 (5 bases). The CDR3, as DNA: TGTGCCAGCAGTTCTATGACAGTGGGCGGCTACACCTTC. Translated, it gives CASSSMTVGGYTF.